The 19 T cell receptor beta chains given below trace back to one sample, sequenced in a study of T cells in Graves' hyperthyroidism and ophthalmopathy (dated by TCRdb to about 2019). The library came from multiplex PCR. The data were produced on an Illumina HiSeq 2000. The TCR beta CDR3 regions were amplified from RNA transcripts. The first round of RT-PCR for the TCR CDR3 was performed with the HTBI primer set and the Qiagen OneStep RT-PCR kit. Starting from the raw public reads, TCRdb applied fastp trimming at Q25, assembled clones with MiXCR and retained in-frame beta chains. Rows are unified per CDR3 protein, each entry keeping the most common DNA and genes. In all, the sample holds some 370,000 distinct CDR3 sequences, and over 12% of those were seen once. Approximately 27% of the sample comes from the top ten. The specimen was blood. Every receptor here comes from a man in his fifties with Graves' ophthalmopathy.

This clonotype was detected ten times or more. The CDR3 DNA reads TGTGCCAGCCAGACCGGGGACAGGGAACATGGCTACACCTTC. The encoded protein is CASQTGDREHGYTF. V and J are TRBV28 and TRBJ1-2; the match to TRBD1 covers 9 bases. The V and J ends lost 8 bases and 6 bases, in that order; junction bases with no gene match: 10. The germline CDR1 and CDR2 sequences are MDHEN and SYDVKM. The length of the CDR3 is 14 residues.

This clonotype was recorded a few times. The chain couples TRBV6-4 to TRBJ2-1, with a weak D call TRBD1 (6 bases). The CDR3 is 14 amino acids. V was trimmed by 4 bases and J by 4 bases, leaving 11 bases between them. From germline, CDR1 is MRHNA and CDR2 SNTAGT. In nucleotides, the CDR3 is TGTGCCAGCAGTGGCCAGGGGCGATACAATGAGCAGTTCTTC. Its translation: CASSGQGRYNEQFF.

This clonotype was counted at least ten times. The CDR3 sequence: CASSDTVPLGNTEAFF. As DNA, the CDR3 is TGTGCCAGCAGTGATACGGTCCCCCTAGGGAACACTGAAGCTTTCTTT. V is TRBV2 and J is TRBJ1-1; D ambiguous. Germline-derived CDR1 and CDR2 are SNHLY and FYNNEI. The CDR3 sequence is 16 residues long. Trimming took off 3 bases at V and 1 base at J, with 15 bases between the two ends.

This clonotype was seen many times. The chain couples TRBV6-1 to TRBJ2-3, with 10 bases aligning to TRBD2. The CDR3 has 17 residues. Germline V CDR1 and CDR2: MNHNS, SASEGT. Trimming at V came to 0 bases and at J to 4 bases, leaving 7 bases not matched to a gene. CDR3 nucleotide sequence: TGTGCCAGCAGTGAAGCCTGGTCTAGCGGGAGTGCAGATACGCAGTATTTT. It codes for CASSEAWSSGSADTQYF.

This clonotype showed up many times. CDR3 protein: CSALKPGQGIYEQYF. The CDR3 region has the DNA TGCAGTGCGCTTAAACCGGGACAGGGAATCTACGAGCAGTACTTC. The chain has TRBV20-1 and TRBJ2-7; 9 bases map to TRBD1. Germline-derived CDR1 and CDR2 are DFQATT and SNEGSKA (reference sequence). This CDR3 is built from 15 residues. V lost 6 bases and J lost 3; bases outside the gene matches: 12.

This clonotype was picked up a small number of times. CDR3 residues: CASSIEPSGNTIYF. Written as DNA, the CDR3 is TGTGCCAGCAGTATTGAACCCTCTGGAAACACCATATATTTT. The rearrangement uses TRBV11-2 and TRBJ1-3; D call uncertain. The CDR3 covers 14 residues. The ends were cut back, 6 bases at V and 0 bases at J, with 9 bases in the middle. CDR1 is SGHAT, CDR2 FQNNGV, per germline.

This clonotype has more than one count but fewer than ten. The chain joins TRBV3-1 to TRBJ2-7; no definite D call. CDR1 and CDR2 (germline): LGHDT, YNNKEL (reference sequence). V was pared by 1 base and J by 6 bases, with 4 bases between. This CDR3 is built from 11 residues. Here the CDR3 reads CASSQVSEQYF. DNA for the CDR3: TGTGCCAGCAGCCAAGTTTCCGAGCAGTACTTC.

Ten or more counts support this clonotype. The genes are TRBV4-2 and TRBJ2-1, with D perhaps matching TRBD2 (6 bases). The CDR3 sequence is 16 residues long. The germline gives CDR1 LGHNA, CDR2 YNFKEQ. V lost 0 bases to trimming and J lost 4 bases, with 13 bases between them. CDR3 region: CASSQDVLANYNEQFF. The CDR3 bases are TGTGCCAGCAGCCAAGATGTCCTAGCGAATTACAATGAGCAGTTCTTC.

Many counts were recorded for this clonotype. The chain has TRBV7-2 and TRBJ2-1, with 14 bases identical to TRBD2. Germline V gives CDR1 SGHTA, CDR2 FQGNSA. The CDR3 covers 15 residues. After removal of 5 bases from V and 12 bases from J, the junction contained 9 bases not matched to a gene. The CDR3 region has the DNA TGTGCCAGCAGCCAACGGACTAGCGGGAGGTTCGCGCAGTTCTTC. Its translation: CASSQRTSGRFAQFF. The whole variable domain, remainder taken from reference TRBV7-2 and TRBJ2-1, is GAGVSQSPSNKVTEKGKDVELRCDPISGHTALYWYRQSLGQGLEFLIYFQGNSAPDKSGLPSDRFSAERTGGSVSTLTIQRTQQEDSAVYLCASSQRTSGRFAQFFGPGTRLTVL.

This clonotype appeared many times. The rearrangement links TRBV9 to TRBJ1-1; 7 bases line up with TRBD1. V shed 4 bases, J shed 14 bases, and the junction held 20 bases outside the gene matches. CDR3 length: 15 residues. The germline V gene encodes CDR1 SGDLS and CDR2 YYNGEE. The DNA for the CDR3 is TGTGCCAGCAGCCCCAGGGGGGACAGCCCCGAAGGGCGCTTCTTT. This encodes CASSPRGDSPEGRFF.

This clonotype showed up many times. This chain links TRBV4-1 with TRBJ1-1; D is ambiguous. In germline, CDR1 is MGHRA, CDR2 YSYEKL. The ends were cut back, 8 bases at V and 0 bases at J, with 7 bases in the middle. This CDR3 is 12 amino acids long. CDR3 coding DNA: TGCGCCAGCGAGGGTGTGAACACTGAAGCTTTCTTT. Its protein product is CASEGVNTEAFF.

This chain connects TRBV9 to TRBJ2-1; weak D call: TRBD2 (9 bases). Germline V gene lookup returns CDR1 SGDLS and CDR2 YYNGEE. The CDR3 has 16 amino acids. V lost 4 bases to trimming and J lost 6 bases, with 20 bases between them. This chain's CDR3 is CASSLRGLAGTNEQFF. CDR3 in DNA: TGTGCCAGCAGCCTCAGGGGGCTAGCGGGAACCAATGAGCAGTTCTTC.

The table lists this clonotype with many counts. The chain carries TRBV7-9 and TRBJ1-2; D call uncertain. The CDR3 contains 12 residues. V was clipped by 5 bases and J by 2 bases, with 6 bases between them. Germline CDR1 and CDR2: SEHNR and FQNEAQ (reference sequence). The CDR3 sequence: CASSTDNYGYTF. CDR3 nucleotides: TGTGCCAGCAGCACGGACAACTATGGCTACACCTTC.

The J gene is TRBJ2-2, the V gene TRBV9; D is undetermined. Trimming left V 0 bases short and J 5 bases short, with 5 bases between. The CDR3 is 13 residues long. Per germline, CDR1 SGDLS and CDR2 YYNGEE. The CDR3 coding sequence is TGTGCCAGCAGCGTAGTTCCGACCGGGGAGCTGTTTTTT. Its translation: CASSVVPTGELFF. The full variable domain, in which reference TRBV9 and TRBJ2-2 provide the parts outside the CDR3, is DSGVTQTPKHLITATGQRVTLRCSPRSGDLSVYWYQQSLDQGLQFLIQYYNGEERAKGNILERFSAQQFPDLHSELNLSSLELGDSALYFCASSVVPTGELFFGEGSRLTVL.

This clonotype was seen repeatedly, ten times or more. The chain employs TRBV5-1 and TRBJ2-7; 7 bases map to TRBD1. The germline CDR1 and CDR2 sequences are SGHRS and YFSETQ. The V and J ends lost 4 bases and 2 bases, in that order; junction bases with no gene match: 3. The length of the CDR3 is 13 residues. CDR3 sequence (DNA): TGCGCCAGCAGCGTGACAGGGACCTACGAGCAGTACTTC. This translates into CASSVTGTYEQYF.

For this clonotype: A clone one base away is much larger, so this may be a read error. The chain is built from TRBV7-2 and TRBJ2-7; no reliable D call. Trimming removed 1 base at V and 6 bases at J, with 7 bases between. Germline lookup yields CDR1 SGHTA and CDR2 FQGNSA. The CDR3 length is 12 residues. The CDR3 DNA is TGTGCCAGCAGCTTAGGACCAGCCGAGCAGTACTTC. As protein: CASSLGPAEQYF.

In its sample, this clonotype was seen a few times. The rearrangement uses TRBV19 and TRBJ2-5; TRBD2 aligns across 14 bases. The CDR3 covers 16 residues. Trimming took 5 bases from V and 7 from J; bases not matched to a gene: 9. Germline CDR1 is LNHDA and CDR2 is SQIVND (reference sequence). CDR3 DNA: TGTGCCAGTAGTGACGGACTAGCGGGAGGCCCGGGGACCCAGTACTTC. It is translated as CASSDGLAGGPGTQYF.

This chain uses TRBV9 with TRBJ2-3; D may be TRBD1 or TRBD2 (5 bases each). This CDR3 has 14 residues. CDR1 and CDR2 (germline): SGDLS, YYNGEE. The germline V and J ends were trimmed by 3 bases and 5 bases, with 13 bases remaining between them. CDR3 protein: CASSARSGGDTQYF. In DNA form, the CDR3 reads TGTGCCAGCAGCGCCCGGAGTGGGGGAGATACGCAGTATTTT.

The chain uses TRBV7-2 and TRBJ1-2, with D perhaps TRBD1 (6 bases). CDR1 SGHTA and CDR2 FQGNSA come from the germline V gene. Trimming removed 1 base from V and 5 bases from J, with 17 bases in between. This CDR3 has 16 residues. CDR3 sequence: CASSLDLVEGGYGYTF. The CDR3, as DNA: TGTGCCAGCAGCTTAGATCTTGTTGAGGGGGGATATGGCTACACCTTC.